These 18 T cell receptor beta chains were all obtained from the same sample, sequenced in a study of blood T cell repertoires in COVID-19. Clones were read by immunoSEQ multiplex PCR, and TCRdb kept only the in-frame ones, dropping some. The profile shows roughly 200,000 clones, roughly 80% of them singletons. Input material: peripheral blood. These receptors came from a woman older than 75 with acute or convalescent COVID-19.

The chain carries TRBV10-1 and TRBJ1-1, with TRBD1 matching over 7 bases. V trimming: 4 bases; J trimming: 5 bases; junction bases outside the gene matches: 10. Germline V CDR1 and CDR2: WNHNN, SYGVQD (reference sequence). The CDR3 totals 15 residues. The CDR3 protein is CASSGFKGARTEAFF. The CDR3 nucleotides are TGCGCCAGCAGTGGATTTAAGGGGGCTAGAACTGAAGCTTTCTTT.

The chain couples TRBV3-1 (or the pseudogene TRBV3-2) to TRBJ1-6; D gene ambiguous. The CDR3 loop spans 13 amino acids. CDR1 is LGHDT and CDR2 is YNNKEL in the germline V gene (reference sequence). Trimming removed 6 bases from V and 9 bases from J, with 12 bases in between. This chain's CDR3 is CASRSHFGSPLHF. The CDR3 DNA reads as TGTGCCAGCAGGAGCCACTTCGGTTCACCCCTCCACTTT.

The DNA of the CDR3 is TGTGCCAGCAGCTTAACCTGGGACAGCTTAACTGGGGCCAACGTCCTGACTTTC. Amino acid sequence: CASSLTWDSLTGANVLTF. The chain combines TRBV7-8 with TRBJ2-6; 7 bases align to TRBD1. This CDR3 contains 18 residues. Trimming removed 2 bases from V and 2 bases from J; junction bases left unmatched: 9. The germline CDR1 and CDR2 sequences are SGHVS and FQNEAQ.

V usage is TRBV5-1 and J usage is TRBJ2-5; TRBD1 might be the D (8 bases). The V gene lost 3 bases and the J gene lost 5 bases, with 17 bases spanning the gap. Germline V CDR1 and CDR2: SGHRS, YFSETQ. The CDR3 contains 15 residues. The CDR3: CASSYRTGGEETQYF. CDR3 nucleotides: TGCGCCAGCAGCTACAGAACAGGGGGGGAGGAGACCCAGTACTTC.

This clone was seen once. The V and J genes are TRBV12-3 or TRBV12-4 and TRBJ2-2; D remains ambiguous. CDR3 length equals 12 residues. V was pared by 7 bases and J by 1 base, with 4 bases between. This CDR3 reads CASTLNTGELFF. DNA of the CDR3: TGTGCCAGCACCCTGAACACCGGGGAGCTGTTTTTT.

V and J are TRBV7-9 and TRBJ2-3, with D perhaps TRBD2 (6 bases). Germline V gene sequence: CDR1 SEHNR, CDR2 FQNEAQ (reference sequence). The CDR3 is 16 residues long. The germline V and J ends were trimmed by 5 bases and 2 bases, with 17 bases remaining between them. This CDR3 reads CASSHGGAGFTDTQYF. CDR3 DNA sequence: TGTGCCAGCAGCCATGGAGGGGCAGGTTTCACAGATACGCAGTATTTT.

This sequence joins TRBV3-1 (or the pseudogene TRBV3-2) and TRBJ1-4, with TRBD1 as a possible D gene (5 bases). The V gene's germline CDR1 is LGHDT and CDR2 YNNKEL (reference sequence). V was cut by 0 bases and J by 3 bases, with 11 bases left in between. This CDR3 spans 16 amino acids. CDR3 coding DNA: TGTGCCAGCAGCCAAGATCGAGGGACTGCTAATGAAAAACTGTTTTTT. Translating gives CASSQDRGTANEKLFF.

The chain uses TRBV2 and TRBJ2-7; 7 bases agree with TRBD2. The CDR3 sequence is 13 residues long. Germline CDR1 reads SNHLY; CDR2 reads FYNNEI. V lost 5 bases to trimming and J lost 5 bases; unmatched junction nucleotides: 6. The CDR3 coding sequence is TGTGCCAGCAGTCGGCGGGAGATCGACGAGCAGTACTTC. It encodes CASSRREIDEQYF.

This chain uses TRBV19 with TRBJ1-5, with unresolved D. CDR1 and CDR2 (germline): LNHDA, SQIVND (reference sequence). V shed 6 bases and J shed 2 bases, with 14 bases lying between them. The length of the CDR3 is 15 residues. The CDR3 nucleotides are TGTGCCAGTAGCCGGTGGCCGCAGGGCAATCAGCCCCAGCATTTT. This gives the protein CASSRWPQGNQPQHF.

This clone was recorded only once. V gene TRBV10-2 combines with J gene TRBJ1-2; D unresolved. The CDR3 extends over 14 amino acids. V was shortened by 5 bases and J by 7 bases, with 17 bases between the two germline ends. CDR1 WSHSY and CDR2 SAAADI come from the germline V gene. The CDR3, as DNA: TGCGCCAGCAGTCCTACTAGGGTGGGAGGTGGCTACACCTTC. Its protein product is CASSPTRVGGGYTF.

The chain combines TRBV10-1 with TRBJ1-2, with 8 bases aligning to TRBD1. J was trimmed by 0 bases and V by 7 bases; bases with no gene match: 10. CDR3 size: 16 residues. The germline V gene encodes CDR1 WNHNN and CDR2 SYGVQD (reference sequence). The CDR3 spells CASTPGQGDSNYGYTF. The CDR3, as DNA: TGCGCCAGCACCCCCGGACAGGGCGACTCTAACTATGGCTACACCTTC.

The V and J genes are TRBV9 and TRBJ1-1; no reliable D call. Trimming removed 6 bases at V and 1 base at J, with 13 bases between. The CDR3 is 14 amino acids. Germline CDR1 reads SGDLS; CDR2 reads YYNGEE. The CDR3 nucleotides are TGTGCCAGCACCTCCCCCGAGGGGAACACTGAAGCTTTCTTT. Protein: CASTSPEGNTEAFF.

The chain recombines TRBV6-5 with TRBJ2-4; 9 positions agree with TRBD2. Trimming cost V 8 bases and J 0 bases; bases outside gene matches: 5. CDR3 size: 15 residues. Germline V gives CDR1 MNHEY, CDR2 SVGAGI. CDR3 in amino acids: CASGVAGEAKNIQYF. CDR3 bases: TGTGCCAGCGGGGTAGCGGGAGAAGCCAAAAACATTCAGTACTTC.

The table lists this clone with a count of one. The V and J genes are TRBV3-1 (or the pseudogene TRBV3-2) and TRBJ1-2; TRBD1 matches 11 bases. J gave up 4 bases and V 4 bases, and 5 bases lay outside the gene matches. The germline gives CDR1 LGHDT, CDR2 YNNKEL (reference sequence). The CDR3 extends over 15 amino acids. The CDR3 DNA reads TGTGCCAGCAGCCTGGGGACAGGGGGGAGCTATGGCTACACCTTC. Translating it yields CASSLGTGGSYGYTF.

This chain connects TRBV2 to TRBJ2-2; D perhaps matches TRBD1 (5 bases). The CDR3 runs 15 residues. Trimming removed 2 bases at V and 2 bases at J, with 9 bases between. CDR1 and CDR2 from the germline V gene are SNHLY and FYNNEI. The CDR3 DNA sequence: TGTGCCAGCAGTGAACAGGGATTAAACACCGGGGAGCTGTTTTTT. This codes for CASSEQGLNTGELFF.

Notes on this clone: The junction departs from germline at one end; a sequencing error may be responsible. This sequence joins TRBV6-5 and TRBJ1-4, with TRBD1 matching 8 bases. The CDR3 contains 10 residues. Germline assignment: CDR1 MNHEY and CDR2 SVGAGI. DNA of the CDR3: TGTGCCAGCGGGGACAGGACGACGGTTTTT. Its protein is CASGDRTTVF.

The chain uses TRBV9 and TRBJ2-2, with a weak D call TRBD1 (6 bases). Germline V CDR1 and CDR2: SGDLS, YYNGEE. The V end lost 2 bases, the J end lost 2 bases, and 16 bases lay between the germline ends. The CDR3 sequence is 17 residues long. The CDR3 DNA follows: TGTGCCAGCAGCGTCAATCCAGGGGATATAAACACCGGGGAGCTGTTTTTT. This sequence encodes CASSVNPGDINTGELFF.

The chain employs TRBV6-1 and TRBJ1-2, with a weak D call TRBD1 (5 bases). Germline CDR1 and CDR2: MNHNS and SASEGT. V was cut by 2 bases and J by 8 bases, with 15 bases left in between. The CDR3 consists of 14 residues. The CDR3 DNA sequence: TGTGCCAGCAGTGAATCCCAGGGTTCGTGGGGCTACACCTTC. This codes for CASSESQGSWGYTF.